This TCR beta chain was documented in a study of response to subunit inactivated influenza vaccine. Germline V CDR1 and CDR2: MNHEY, SMNVEV (reference sequence). V shed 3 bases and J 7 bases; nucleotides not matched to a gene: 5. CDR3 length equals 15 residues. TCRdb called the RT-PCR reads again in MiXCR, with one record for every CDR3 protein. The data hold hundreds of thousands of distinct CDR3 sequences, with around 16% observed a single time. Findings of the study overall: The authors put forward the suggestion that each seasonal influenza vaccination may bring in only a limited number of new T cells.

This clonotype was found many times. What it binds is not known. The receptor's source is a man in his fifties who received an inactivated influenza vaccine. Sequencing used PBMCs from blood, obtained 12 days after vaccination. The chain carries TRBV27 and TRBJ2-1; 11 bases are a match to TRBD2. DNA of the CDR3: TGTGCCAGCAGTTTCGGTAGCGGGAGGGGTAATGAGCAGTTCTTC. It specifies CASSFGSGRGNEQFF.